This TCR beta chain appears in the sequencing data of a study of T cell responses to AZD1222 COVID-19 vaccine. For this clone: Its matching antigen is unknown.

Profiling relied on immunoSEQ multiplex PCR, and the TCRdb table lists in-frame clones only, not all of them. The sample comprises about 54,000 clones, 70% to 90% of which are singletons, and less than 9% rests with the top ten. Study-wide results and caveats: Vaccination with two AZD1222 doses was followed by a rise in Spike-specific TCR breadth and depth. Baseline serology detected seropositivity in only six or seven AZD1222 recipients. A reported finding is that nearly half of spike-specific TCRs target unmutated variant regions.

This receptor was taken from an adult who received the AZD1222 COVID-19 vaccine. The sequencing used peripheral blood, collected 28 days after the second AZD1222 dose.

The CDR3 here is CASSQDRSGSYEQYF. The CDR3 coding sequence is TGCGCCAGCAGCCAAGATAGAAGCGGGTCCTACGAGCAGTACTTC. The chain carries TRBV4-3 and TRBJ2-7; TRBD2 might be the D (6 bases). Germline V gene lookup returns CDR1 LGHNA and CDR2 YSLEER. The length of the CDR3 is 15 residues. V was shortened by 0 bases and J by 1 base, with 10 bases between the two germline ends.